These 7 T cell receptor beta chains originate from one sample sequenced in a study of Ad26.COV2.S vaccination and SARS-CoV-2 variants. Described treatment: roughly 19 received Ad26.COV2.S at low or high dose, single or two shots; about 5 received placebo; per-sample allocation not given. It was on day 63 after the first vaccine or placebo injection that samples were taken. Libraries were prepared by immunoSEQ multiplex PCR; TCRdb keeps only in-frame clonotypes and omits some of them. The sample lists under 250,000 clones, around 85% occurring once. The specimen comprised peripheral blood, sampled in a trial of Ad26.COV2.S vaccine versus placebo. Receptors originate from a person aged 18 to 59 who received the Ad26.COV2.S COVID-19 vaccine or a placebo.

The chain links TRBV18 to TRBJ1-4; D is perhaps TRBD1 (5 bases). Germline V lookup: CDR1 KGHSH, CDR2 LQKENI. Trimming took off 3 bases at V and 7 bases at J, with 9 bases between the two ends. The CDR3 extends over 13 amino acids. Here the CDR3 reads CASSPDNSEKLFF. The DNA of the CDR3 is TGTGCCAGCTCACCGGACAACAGTGAAAAACTGTTTTTT.

The chain links TRBV5-1 to TRBJ2-1, with 7 positions matching TRBD1. The germline V gene encodes CDR1 SGHRS and CDR2 YFSETQ. After removal of 3 bases from V and 6 bases from J, the junction contained 6 bases not matched to a gene. The CDR3 contains 14 residues. CDR3 sequence reads: CASSWGTEFNEQFF. The CDR3, as DNA: TGCGCCAGCAGCTGGGGGACAGAGTTCAATGAGCAGTTCTTC.

V usage is TRBV6-5 and J usage is TRBJ1-4; TRBD1 might be the D (5 bases). This CDR3 comprises 13 residues. Trimming removed 2 bases at V and 8 bases at J, with 9 bases between. Germline V gives CDR1 MNHEY, CDR2 SVGAGI. Here the CDR3 reads CASSYGGDEKLFF. CDR3 nucleotides: TGTGCCAGCAGTTACGGGGGGGACGAAAAACTGTTTTTT.

The V call is TRBV4-3, the J call TRBJ1-1, with D possibly matching TRBD1 (6 bases). The germline V gene has CDR1 LGHNA and CDR2 YSLEER. The CDR3 contains 14 residues. The V end lost 2 bases, the J end lost 5 bases, and 12 bases lay between the germline ends. Written as DNA, the CDR3 is TGCGCCAGCAGCCAACTCCTAGGGGGAACTGAAGCTTTCTTT. Translating it yields CASSQLLGGTEAFF.

This chain connects TRBV5-1 to TRBJ2-5; unclear D gene. The CDR3 length is 13 residues. The V gene lost 0 bases and the J gene lost 4 bases, with 7 bases spanning the gap. CDR1 SGHRS and CDR2 YFSETQ come from the germline V gene. The CDR3 region has the DNA TGCGCCAGCAGCTTGGGACAAGCAGAGACCCAGTACTTC. Its translation: CASSLGQAETQYF.

V and J are TRBV5-1 and TRBJ2-2; 9 bases are shared with TRBD2. Germline CDR1 SGHRS, CDR2 YFSETQ. Unmatched junction bases numbered 2, after V lost 1 base and J lost 4 bases. This CDR3 region has 15 residues. This CDR3 reads CASSLISGGTGELFF. The CDR3 coding sequence is TGCGCCAGCAGCTTGATTAGCGGGGGCACCGGGGAGCTGTTTTTT.

This clone is a singleton in its sample. The rearrangement links TRBV5-4 to TRBJ2-7, with D perhaps matching TRBD2 (7 bases). The CDR3 consists of 15 residues. The V and J ends lost 4 bases and 4 bases respectively, with 18 bases between them. Germline V CDR1 and CDR2: SGHNT, YYREEE (reference sequence). The CDR3 reads CASSPGGRAGYEQYF. The CDR3 DNA reads TGTGCCAGCAGCCCGGGGGGCAGGGCGGGTTACGAGCAGTACTTC.